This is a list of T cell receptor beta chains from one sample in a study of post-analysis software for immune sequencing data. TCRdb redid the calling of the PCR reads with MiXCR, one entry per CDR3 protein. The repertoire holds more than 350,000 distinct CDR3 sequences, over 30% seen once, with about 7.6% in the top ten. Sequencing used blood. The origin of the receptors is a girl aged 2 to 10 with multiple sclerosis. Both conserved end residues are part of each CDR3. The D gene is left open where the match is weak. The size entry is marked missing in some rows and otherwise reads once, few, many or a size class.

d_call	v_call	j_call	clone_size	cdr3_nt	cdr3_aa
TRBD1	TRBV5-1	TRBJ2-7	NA	TGCGCCAGCAGCTTGAGTGCAGGGGGCCACGAGCAGTACTTC	CASSLSAGGHEQYF
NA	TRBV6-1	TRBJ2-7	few	TGTGCCAGCAGTCGCCCCGGGGTGGGGTTCCGAGGTTCCGAGCAGTACTTC	CASSRPGVGFRGSEQYF
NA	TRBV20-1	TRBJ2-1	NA	TGCAGTGCTAGAGGCGGGATTCCCTACAATGAGCAGTTCTTC	CSARGGIPYNEQFF
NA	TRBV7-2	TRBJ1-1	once	TGTGCCAGCAGTCGGGGGAGCACTGAAGCTTTCTTT	CASSRGSTEAFF
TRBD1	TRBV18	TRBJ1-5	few	TGTGCCAGCTCACCTACGACAGGGGGCGAGCAGCCCCAGCATTTT	CASSPTTGGEQPQHF
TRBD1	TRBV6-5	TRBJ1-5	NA	TGTGCCAGCAGACGGGACAGGGAAGGCAATCAGCCCCAGCATTTT	CASRRDREGNQPQHF
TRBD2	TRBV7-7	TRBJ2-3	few	TGTGCCAGCAGCTTACGACTAGCGGGGGGTTCAGATACGCAGTATTTT	CASSLRLAGGSDTQYF
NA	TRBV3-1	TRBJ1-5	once	TGTGCCAGCAGCCAAGATTCAGGGTATCAGCCCCAGCATTTT	CASSQDSGYQPQHF
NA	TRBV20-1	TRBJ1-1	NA	TGCAGTGCTAGGTGGCAGTTGAACACTGAAGCTTTCTTT	CSARWQLNTEAFF
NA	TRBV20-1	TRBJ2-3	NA	TGCAGTGCTAGGGGTAATCGTGGAGATACGCAGTATTTT	CSARGNRGDTQYF
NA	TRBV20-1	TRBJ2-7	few	TGCAGTGCCAACAGGGTAGTGGGGGAGCAGTACTTC	CSANRVVGEQYF
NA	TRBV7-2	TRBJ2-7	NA	TGTGCCAGCAGTCCTCGGGCCGACTACGAGCAGTACTTC	CASSPRADYEQYF
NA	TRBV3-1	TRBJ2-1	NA	TGTGCCAGCAGCCAATCCCAGAAGCAGTTCTTC	CASSQSQKQFF
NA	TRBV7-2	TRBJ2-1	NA	TGTGCCAGCAGCCTAGATGGCGGAGAGTCCAGCTCCTACAATGAGCAGTTCTTC	CASSLDGGESSSYNEQFF
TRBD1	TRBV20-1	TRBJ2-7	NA	TGCAGTGCTAGAGAGGGACAGTCGGGTTCCTACGAGCAGTACTTC	CSAREGQSGSYEQYF
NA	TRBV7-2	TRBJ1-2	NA	TGTGCCAGCAGCTTAGGGGGGTTGTTCAGTGCTGGATATGGCTACACCTTC	CASSLGGLFSAGYGYTF
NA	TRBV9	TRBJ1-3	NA	TGTGCCAGCAGCGTAGCTGGGCCCTACTCTGGAAACACCATATATTTT	CASSVAGPYSGNTIYF
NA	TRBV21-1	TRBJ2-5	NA	TGTGCCAGCAGCAAAGCGCTTTACGGTCATTGGACCCAGTACTTC	CASSKALYGHWTQYF
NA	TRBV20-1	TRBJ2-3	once	TGCAGTGCCCATTCTGGGGGCCACACAGATACGCAGTATTTT	CSAHSGGHTDTQYF
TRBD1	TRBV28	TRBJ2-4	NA	TGTGCCAGCAGTTTAGGGCCAGACAGGGGCATTCAGTACTTC	CASSLGPDRGIQYF
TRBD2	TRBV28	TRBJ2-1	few	TGTGCCATCACCACCGGGACTAGCTACAATGAGCAGTTCTTC	CAITTGTSYNEQFF
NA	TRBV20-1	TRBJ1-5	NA	TGCAGTGCTAGGGAAAGGGCCTTCAATCAGCCCCAGCATTTT	CSARERAFNQPQHF
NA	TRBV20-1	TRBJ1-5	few	TGCAGTGCTAGAGGGCGTTATAGCAATCAGCCCCAGCATTTT	CSARGRYSNQPQHF
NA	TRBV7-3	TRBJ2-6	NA	TGTGCCAGCAGCTTACCCGGGGACTCTGGGGCCAACGTCCTGACTTTC	CASSLPGDSGANVLTF
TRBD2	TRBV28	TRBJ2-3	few	TGTGCCAGCAGTTTACACCCCGGGACTAGCGGGATCACAGATACGCAGTATTTT	CASSLHPGTSGITDTQYF
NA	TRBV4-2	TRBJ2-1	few	TGTGCCAGCAGCCAATGGGGCGGTAGCTCCTACAATGAGCAGTTCTTC	CASSQWGGSSYNEQFF
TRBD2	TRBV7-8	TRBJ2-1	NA	TGTGCCAGCAGCCCCATCATAGCGGGGGTTTACAATGAGCAGTTCTTC	CASSPIIAGVYNEQFF
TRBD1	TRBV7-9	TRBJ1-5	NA	TGTGCCAGCAGCCTAACCCCGACAGGGGATAGCAATCAGCCCCAGCATTTT	CASSLTPTGDSNQPQHF
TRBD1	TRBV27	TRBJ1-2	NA	TGTGCCAGCACCGAGTTTAAAGGACAGGGTTTAGATGGCTACACCTTC	CASTEFKGQGLDGYTF
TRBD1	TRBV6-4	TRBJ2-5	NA	TGTGCCAGCAGTGCGATTGGGGGACAGGGAGAGACCCAGTACTTC	CASSAIGGQGETQYF
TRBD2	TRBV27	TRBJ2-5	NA	TGTGCCAGCAGTTTAAAGTCCCCTAGCGGGAGTTATGAGCAGTACTTC	CASSLKSPSGSYEQYF
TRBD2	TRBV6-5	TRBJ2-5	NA	TGTGCCAGCAGTTACTCGACAGCGGGGGGGCGGCTGGCCAGGGAGACCCAGTACTTC	CASSYSTAGGRLARETQYF
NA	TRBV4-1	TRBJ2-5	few	TGCGCCAGCAGCCAAGGGTCCGGGAGCCAAGAGACCCAGTACTTC	CASSQGSGSQETQYF
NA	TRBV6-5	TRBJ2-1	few	TGTGCCAGCAGTTACATGGGGGGCGGAGATGAGCAGTTCTTC	CASSYMGGGDEQFF
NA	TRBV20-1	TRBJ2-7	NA	TGCAGTGCTAGTTTCCAGGGCCCCGAGCAGTACTTC	CSASFQGPEQYF
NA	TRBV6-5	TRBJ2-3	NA	TGTGCCAGCAGTTCCAGGGGAGGGCAGGGGGGCACAGATACGCAGTATTTT	CASSSRGGQGGTDTQYF
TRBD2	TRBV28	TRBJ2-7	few	TGTGCCAGCAGCCAGCCCCCGGGACTAGCGGGGGGCTACGAGCAGTACTTC	CASSQPPGLAGGYEQYF
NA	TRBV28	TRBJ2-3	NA	TGTGCCAGCAGTTCACGGGCCGTTGGAGGTAGAGATACGCAGTATTTT	CASSSRAVGGRDTQYF
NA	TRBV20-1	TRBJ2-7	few	TGCAGTGCTAGAGTTGGACTGTCCTACGAGCAGTACTTC	CSARVGLSYEQYF
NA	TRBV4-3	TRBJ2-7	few	TGCGCCAGCAGCCAAGAGAGGTCAACGCGGGGACACGAGCAGTACTTC	CASSQERSTRGHEQYF
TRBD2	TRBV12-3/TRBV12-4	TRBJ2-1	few	TGTGCCAGTCAAATAACGGGACTAGCGGGATACAATGAGCAGTTCTTC	CASQITGLAGYNEQFF
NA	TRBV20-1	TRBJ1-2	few	TGCAGTGCTAGAGAAGCAGGGTCTGTCTATGGCTACACCTTC	CSAREAGSVYGYTF
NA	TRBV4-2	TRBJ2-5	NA	TGTGCCAGCAGCTGGGGAAGGGAAGGACAAGAGACCCAGTACTTC	CASSWGREGQETQYF
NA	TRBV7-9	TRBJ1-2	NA	TGTGCCAGCAGCGGAACTCGCAACTATGGCTACACCTTC	CASSGTRNYGYTF
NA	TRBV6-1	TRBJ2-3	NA	TGTGCCAGCAGTGAAGCGCTGGACACAGATACGCAGTATTTT	CASSEALDTDTQYF
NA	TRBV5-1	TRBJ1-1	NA	TGCGCCAGCAGCTTGCCCCAGAACACTGAAGCTTTCTTT	CASSLPQNTEAFF
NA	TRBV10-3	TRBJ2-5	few	TGTGCCATCAGTGAGGTAGCTGGCGAGACCCAGTACTTC	CAISEVAGETQYF
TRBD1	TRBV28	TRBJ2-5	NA	TGTGCCAGCAGAGGCATTCGACAGGGTTCGGGACGGCGCGAGACCCAGTACTTC	CASRGIRQGSGRRETQYF
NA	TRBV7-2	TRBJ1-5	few	TGTGCCAGCAGCGCCCACTCGAGAGGTCAGCCCCAGCATTTT	CASSAHSRGQPQHF
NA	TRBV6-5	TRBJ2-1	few	TGTGCCAGCAGTTACGACAGCCCCAGCTCCTACAATGAGCAGTTCTTC	CASSYDSPSSYNEQFF
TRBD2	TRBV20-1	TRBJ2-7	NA	TGCAGTGCTAGTCACGCGGGAGGGCCCTCCTACGAGCAGTACTTC	CSASHAGGPSYEQYF
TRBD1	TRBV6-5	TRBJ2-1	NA	TGTGCCAGCAGCCCGGGGGACAGGGGGTCTGAGCAGTTCTTC	CASSPGDRGSEQFF
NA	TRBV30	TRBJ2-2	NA	TGTGCCTGGAGAGCCCGGAACACCGGGGAGCTGTTTTTT	CAWRARNTGELFF
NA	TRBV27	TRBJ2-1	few	TGTGCCAGCAGTGATGAAAGGAATGAGCAGTTCTTC	CASSDERNEQFF